These 8 T cell receptor beta chains came from one sample sequenced in a study of regulatory T cells in long-lasting Graves disease. To make TCR beta libraries, researchers used iRepertoire HTBI primers and Arm-PCR of CDR3 regions. TCRdb reprocessed the multiplex PCR reads with MiXCR, giving one entry per CDR3 protein. The repertoire consists of under 450,000 distinct CDR3 sequences, with roughly 25% occurring once and the leading ten covering less than 30%. Stated time point: persistent/refractory GD, antithyroid drugs over 5 years with positive TRAb. Extracted PBMC RNA gave rise to the TCR library. The sample in question was peripheral blood mononuclear cells (PBMCs), obtained when the disease was refractory, from a patient treated with antithyroid drugs. The receptors originated from a woman aged 40 to 49 with Graves disease.

This clonotype has just a few counts. This chain's CDR3 is CASSRDGTINYGYTF. CDR3 in DNA: TGCGCCAGCAGCCGTGACGGGACTATCAACTATGGCTACACCTTC. The chain has TRBV5-1 and TRBJ1-2, with D perhaps TRBD1 (5 bases). V gave up 4 bases and J gave up 2 bases, with 15 bases separating them. The CDR3 contains 15 residues. Germline V lookup: CDR1 SGHRS, CDR2 YFSETQ.

A few counts support this clonotype. The chain carries TRBV9 and TRBJ2-7; D may correspond to TRBD1 or TRBD2 (6 bases each). Trimming shortened V by 0 bases and J by 6 bases, and 13 bases separated the two germline ends. This CDR3 is built from 14 residues. Germline loops: CDR1 SGDLS, CDR2 YYNGEE. The CDR3 reads CASSVAGGASEQYF. The CDR3 bases are TGTGCCAGCAGCGTAGCCGGGGGCGCATCCGAGCAGTACTTC.

This clonotype showed up just a few times. The J gene is TRBJ2-2, the V gene TRBV6-1; D is possibly TRBD2 (6 bases). CDR1 and CDR2 (germline): MNHNS, SASEGT. V was trimmed by 6 bases and J by 1 base, leaving 9 bases between them. This CDR3 has 14 residues. The CDR3 loop is CASSEGLNTGELFF. The DNA for the CDR3 is TGTGCCAGCAGCGAGGGACTGAACACCGGGGAGCTGTTTTTT.

The rearrangement joins TRBV29-1 to TRBJ2-3; perhaps TRBD2 as D (5 bases). In germline, CDR1 is SQVTM, CDR2 ANQGSEA. The CDR3 runs 13 residues. V lost 6 bases and J lost 6, with 16 bases in between. The CDR3 DNA is TGCAGCGTCGCAGGACTTCATATGGATACGCAGTATTTT. It specifies CSVAGLHMDTQYF.

This chain uses TRBV3-1 with TRBJ1-4, with D unresolved. V lost 0 bases to trimming and J lost 1 base, with 15 bases between them. Germline V gene sequence: CDR1 LGHDT, CDR2 YNNKEL (reference sequence). The CDR3 sequence is 18 residues long. The CDR3 protein is CASSQDDSFYRTNEKLFF. The CDR3 nucleotides are TGTGCCAGCAGCCAAGACGACTCCTTCTATAGAACTAATGAAAAACTGTTTTTT.

This clonotype has ten or more counts. V is TRBV7-2 and J is TRBJ1-2, with D hard to call. This CDR3 has 11 residues. Trimming left V 5 bases short and J 2 bases short, with 3 bases between. Germline V CDR1 and CDR2: SGHTA, FQGNSA. CDR3 sequence: CASSKNYGYTF. The CDR3 bases are TGTGCCAGCAGCAAAAACTATGGCTACACCTTC. The variable domain in full, completed from reference TRBV7-2 and TRBJ1-2, reads GAGVSQSPSNKVTEKGKDVELRCDPISGHTALYWYRQSLGQGLEFLIYFQGNSAPDKSGLPSDRFSAERTGGSVSTLTIQRTQQEDSAVYLCASSKNYGYTFGSGTRLTVV.

Of note for this clonotype: A much larger clone lies a single base off, so this may be a read error. V gene TRBV2 combines with J gene TRBJ1-5; D gene ambiguous. This CDR3 is 15 amino acids long. Germline V gene lookup returns CDR1 SNHLY and CDR2 FYNNEI. CDR3 DNA: TGTGCCAGCAGTGGATGGGAAGTAGGCAATCAGTCCCAGCATTTT. This encodes CASSGWEVGNQSQHF.

This clonotype has ten or more counts. V is TRBV6-9 and J is TRBJ1-2; D unclear. Germline V gene sequence: CDR1 MNHGY, CDR2 SVAAGI. The CDR3 extends over 15 amino acids. V was clipped by 4 bases and J by 0 bases, with 12 bases between them. CDR3 residues: CASSSPGDANYGYTF. In DNA, the CDR3 is TGTGCCAGCAGTTCCCCCGGAGATGCTAACTATGGCTACACCTTC.